Listed below are T cell receptor beta chains from one sample, sequenced in a study of blood T cell repertoires in COVID-19. Repertoires were generated with immunoSEQ multiplex PCR, while TCRdb's copy carries only in-frame clones and drops some. Of under 200,000 clones in the sample, approximately 83% were seen once. Material for sequencing was peripheral blood. The origin of the receptors is a man aged 70 or older with active or convalescent COVID-19. The CDR3 runs from the conserved cysteine through the conserved F or W. A D gene is named only where the DNA matches it firmly. Expanded clones get a size class; other rows say once, few or many, or leave the size out.

d_gene: TRBD1; j_gene: TRBJ2-1; abundance: -; v_gene: TRBV6-2/TRBV6-3; CDR3aa: CASSYRGLPYNEQFF; CDR3nt: TGTGCCAGCAGTTACAGGGGGCTCCCCTACAATGAGCAGTTCTTC
d_gene: -; j_gene: TRBJ2-1; abundance: -; v_gene: TRBV4-3; CDR3aa: CASSQDRSLNDEQFF; CDR3nt: TGCGCCAGCAGCCAAGATCGAAGCCTGAACGATGAGCAGTTCTTC
d_gene: TRBD1; j_gene: TRBJ1-5; abundance: -; v_gene: TRBV6-5; CDR3aa: CASSPTGSQPQHF; CDR3nt: TGTGCCAGCAGTCCGACAGGGAGTCAGCCCCAGCATTTT
d_gene: TRBD2; j_gene: TRBJ2-1; abundance: -; v_gene: TRBV27; CDR3aa: CATTRASGGPSTYNEQFF; CDR3nt: TGTGCCACAACCCGGGCCAGCGGGGGCCCCTCGACCTACAATGAGCAGTTCTTC
d_gene: -; j_gene: TRBJ1-1; abundance: -; v_gene: TRBV30; CDR3aa: CAWSGQANTEAFF; CDR3nt: TGTGCCTGGAGTGGGCAGGCCAACACTGAAGCTTTCTTT
d_gene: TRBD1; j_gene: TRBJ1-5; abundance: -; v_gene: TRBV28; CDR3aa: CASSRYRGHSNQPQHF; CDR3nt: TGTGCCAGCAGTCGGTACAGGGGGCATAGCAATCAGCCCCAGCATTTT
d_gene: -; j_gene: TRBJ2-4; abundance: -; v_gene: TRBV30; CDR3aa: CAWSQGLAKNIQYF; CDR3nt: TGTGCCTGGAGCCAGGGTTTAGCCAAAAACATTCAGTACTTC
d_gene: -; j_gene: TRBJ1-1; abundance: -; v_gene: TRBV19; CDR3aa: CASSIAGGTEAFF; CDR3nt: TGTGCCAGTAGTATAGCGGGGGGCACTGAAGCTTTCTTT
d_gene: -; j_gene: TRBJ1-1; abundance: -; v_gene: TRBV10-3; CDR3aa: CAITPGGSHTEAFF; CDR3nt: TGTGCCATCACCCCGGGGGGGTCCCACACTGAAGCTTTCTTT
d_gene: -; j_gene: TRBJ2-2; abundance: -; v_gene: TRBV5-1; CDR3aa: CASRRRENTGELFF; CDR3nt: TGCGCCAGCAGGCGACGGGAGAACACCGGGGAGCTGTTTTTT
d_gene: -; j_gene: TRBJ1-5; abundance: -; v_gene: TRBV11-2; CDR3aa: CASSLDGGKPQHF; CDR3nt: TGTGCCAGCAGCTTAGACGGGGGGAAGCCCCAGCATTTT
d_gene: -; j_gene: TRBJ2-7; abundance: -; v_gene: TRBV7-2; CDR3aa: CASSPSGQGAGEQYF; CDR3nt: TGTGCCAGCAGCCCCTCGGGACAAGGGGCTGGGGAGCAGTACTTC
d_gene: -; j_gene: TRBJ2-7; abundance: -; v_gene: TRBV6-5; CDR3aa: CASSSRLPAYEQYF; CDR3nt: TGTGCCAGCAGTAGTCGACTCCCCGCCTACGAGCAGTACTTC
d_gene: -; j_gene: TRBJ1-6; abundance: -; v_gene: TRBV12-3/TRBV12-4; CDR3aa: CASSFNDSPLHF; CDR3nt: TGTGCCAGCAGTTTTAATGATTCACCCCTCCACTTT
d_gene: -; j_gene: TRBJ2-7; abundance: few; v_gene: TRBV6-1; CDR3aa: CASSESERGYEQYF; CDR3nt: TGTGCCAGCAGTGAATCAGAGAGAGGCTACGAGCAGTACTTC
d_gene: TRBD1; j_gene: TRBJ2-7; abundance: -; v_gene: TRBV28; CDR3aa: CASSSGQASYEQYF; CDR3nt: TGTGCCAGCAGCTCCGGACAGGCGAGCTACGAGCAGTACTTC
d_gene: -; j_gene: TRBJ2-1; abundance: once; v_gene: TRBV9; CDR3aa: CASSVASYNEQFF; CDR3nt: TGTGCCAGCAGCGTGGCCTCCTACAATGAGCAGTTCTTC
d_gene: TRBD1; j_gene: TRBJ2-7; abundance: -; v_gene: TRBV2; CDR3aa: CASSARDRGRGEQYF; CDR3nt: TGTGCCAGCAGTGCCCGGGACAGGGGGCGCGGCGAGCAGTACTTC
d_gene: TRBD2; j_gene: TRBJ2-7; abundance: -; v_gene: TRBV9; CDR3aa: CASSVEGTREYEQYF; CDR3nt: TGTGCCAGCAGCGTAGAGGGGACTAGGGAATACGAGCAGTACTTC
d_gene: TRBD1; j_gene: TRBJ2-6; abundance: -; v_gene: TRBV6-6; CDR3aa: CASSPGQGLSSGANVLTF; CDR3nt: TGTGCCAGCAGTCCGGGACAGGGGCTTTCCTCTGGGGCCAACGTCCTGACTTTC
d_gene: -; j_gene: TRBJ1-5; abundance: -; v_gene: TRBV6-2/TRBV6-3; CDR3aa: CASSSFPRGSDQPQHF; CDR3nt: TGTGCCAGCAGTTCTTTCCCAAGGGGATCTGATCAGCCCCAGCATTTT
d_gene: TRBD2; j_gene: TRBJ2-1; abundance: -; v_gene: TRBV4-3; CDR3aa: CASSPDPSGSLYNEQFF; CDR3nt: TGCGCCAGCAGCCCTGATCCTAGCGGGTCTCTTTACAATGAGCAGTTCTTC
d_gene: -; j_gene: TRBJ1-2; abundance: -; v_gene: TRBV5-1; CDR3aa: CASSLASGTGGYGYTF; CDR3nt: TGCGCCAGCAGCTTGGCGTCGGGGACTGGAGGCTATGGCTACACCTTC
d_gene: -; j_gene: TRBJ1-5; abundance: -; v_gene: TRBV4-1; CDR3aa: CASSLRSNQPQHF; CDR3nt: TGCGCCAGCAGCCTCAGAAGCAATCAGCCCCAGCATTTT
d_gene: -; j_gene: TRBJ1-3; abundance: many; v_gene: TRBV5-4; CDR3aa: CASSLAGPGGNTIYF; CDR3nt: TGTGCCAGCAGCTTGGCGGGTCCCGGAGGAAACACCATATATTTT
d_gene: -; j_gene: TRBJ1-4; abundance: -; v_gene: TRBV5-1; CDR3aa: CASSLGPGEKLFF; CDR3nt: TGCGCCAGCAGCTTGGGTCCGGGGGAAAAACTGTTTTTT
d_gene: -; j_gene: TRBJ1-1; abundance: -; v_gene: TRBV5-1; CDR3aa: CASSLGAQGYMNTEAFF; CDR3nt: TGCGCCAGCAGCTTGGGGGCTCAGGGGTACATGAACACTGAAGCTTTCTTT
d_gene: TRBD1; j_gene: TRBJ2-1; abundance: -; v_gene: TRBV29-1; CDR3aa: CSVGQGSFRDEQFF; CDR3nt: TGCAGCGTTGGACAGGGATCCTTTAGAGATGAGCAGTTCTTC
d_gene: -; j_gene: TRBJ2-2; abundance: -; v_gene: TRBV18; CDR3aa: CASSPQGTNTGELFF; CDR3nt: TGTGCCAGCTCACCACAGGGGACGAACACCGGGGAGCTGTTTTTT